A single sample gave rise to the 10 T cell receptor beta chains below, sequenced in a study of blood T cells in healthy people across ages. Together with a sample-barcoded 5' primer, a J-beta primer mix was included in a second PCR lasting about 7 to 11 cycles. TCRdb re-analysed the 5' RACE reads in MiXCR, keeping a single row per CDR3 protein. Seen here are about 2 million distinct CDR3 sequences, roughly 50% observed once, and the top ten hold over 2%. The sample was blood. The origin of the receptors is a woman between 40 and 55 years old in good health.

The rearrangement joins TRBV21-1 to TRBJ2-4; TRBD1, the D gene given by the table, was not confirmed from the DNA. Near its end, the DNA agrees better with TRBJ2-5, so the J call may be wrong. TRBV21-1 has pseudogene status. This CDR3 comprises 15 residues. DNA of the CDR3: TGTGCCAGCAACAAAGCCGGGACGGTCCAAGAGACCCAGTACTTC. This translates into CASNKAGTVQETQYF.

This clonotype came up many times. The CDR3 region is CASSLLTGSYEQYF. CDR3 nucleotide sequence: TGTGCCAGCAGTTTATTAACTGGCTCCTACGAGCAGTACTTC. This chain connects TRBV27 to TRBJ2-7; D unresolved. The germline CDR1 and CDR2 sequences are MNHEY and SMNVEV (reference sequence). Between the trimmed V and J ends, which lost 1 base and 0 bases, there was a span of 7 bases. The CDR3 consists of 14 residues.

Worth noting for this clonotype: One end of the junction varies from germline; a read error may be responsible. The chain couples TRBV12-3 or TRBV12-4 to TRBJ2-7, with D tentatively TRBD1 (6 bases). The CDR3 runs to 16 residues. CDR3 in amino acids: CDSSLTGTRSPYEQYF. Here the CDR3 DNA reads TGTGACAGCAGCCTCACAGGGACCCGAAGCCCCTACGAGCAGTACTTC.

The chain recombines TRBV7-3 with TRBJ1-2, with D tentatively TRBD1 (5 bases). The CDR3 runs 18 residues. The V and J ends lost 0 bases and 3 bases respectively, with 20 bases between them. CDR1 is SGHTA, CDR2 FQGTGA, per germline. The CDR3 is CASSLTGGLGSEYYGYTF. The CDR3 nucleotides read TGTGCCAGCAGCTTAACCGGGGGTTTGGGGTCGGAGTACTATGGCTACACCTTC.

This sequence joins TRBV4-3 and TRBJ1-6; TRBD1 agrees at 10 bases. Germline V gene data show CDR1 as LGHNA and CDR2 as YSLEER. V was clipped by 1 base and J by 9 bases; unmatched bases: 3. The CDR3 loop spans 15 amino acids. The DNA of the CDR3 is TGCGCCAGCAGCCAAGGACAGGGGGCCTTTTCACCCCTCCACTTT. Its translation: CASSQGQGAFSPLHF.

Points on this clonotype: Relative to the germline gene, one junction end is altered; a read error may explain this. CDR3 DNA: TGTGCCAGCAGCCAAGTGGAGGATACGCGGTATTTT. It translates to CASSQVEDTRYF. The V gene is TRBV3-1, the J gene TRBJ2-3; D possibly corresponds to TRBD2 (5 bases). CDR1 LGHDT and CDR2 YNNKEL come from the germline V gene (reference sequence). CDR3 size: 12 residues.

This sequence joins TRBV20-1 and TRBJ2-4; 10 bases agree with TRBD2. The DNA end favors TRBJ2-7, so the J call may be wrong. This CDR3 has 13 residues. Germline CDR1 reads DFQATT; CDR2 reads SNEGSKA (reference sequence). The DNA of the CDR3 is TGCAGTCCCACTAGCGGGGATGTCTACGAGCAGTACTTC. Its protein is CSPTSGDVYEQYF.

The chain is built from TRBV4-3 and TRBJ2-5, with 9 bases lining up with TRBD2. Germline values: CDR1 LGHNA, CDR2 YSLEER. V lost 0 bases to trimming and J lost 1 base; unmatched junction nucleotides: 3. This CDR3 is built from 16 residues. The CDR3, as DNA: TGCGCCAGCAGCCAAGAAAGGCGGGGGGGCCAAGAGACCCAGTACTTC. Amino acids: CASSQERRGGQETQYF.

This clonotype was detected many times. This chain uses TRBV7-2 with TRBJ2-3; no firm D call. This CDR3 region has 12 residues. V was shortened by 5 bases and J by 6 bases, with 9 bases between the two germline ends. Per the germline V gene, CDR1 is SGHTA and CDR2 is FQGNSA. In DNA, the CDR3 is TGTGCCAGCAGCACGGATTGGGATACGCAGTATTTT. Protein product: CASSTDWDTQYF.

The V call is TRBV20-1, the J call TRBJ2-1; D might be TRBD2 (5 bases). The V end was cut by 1 base, the J end by 6 bases, with 7 bases between. The CDR3 is 12 amino acids. CDR1 and CDR2 (germline): DFQATT, SNEGSKA (reference sequence). This chain's CDR3 is CSARGLANEQFF. CDR3 bases: TGCAGTGCTAGAGGTCTAGCCAATGAGCAGTTCTTC.